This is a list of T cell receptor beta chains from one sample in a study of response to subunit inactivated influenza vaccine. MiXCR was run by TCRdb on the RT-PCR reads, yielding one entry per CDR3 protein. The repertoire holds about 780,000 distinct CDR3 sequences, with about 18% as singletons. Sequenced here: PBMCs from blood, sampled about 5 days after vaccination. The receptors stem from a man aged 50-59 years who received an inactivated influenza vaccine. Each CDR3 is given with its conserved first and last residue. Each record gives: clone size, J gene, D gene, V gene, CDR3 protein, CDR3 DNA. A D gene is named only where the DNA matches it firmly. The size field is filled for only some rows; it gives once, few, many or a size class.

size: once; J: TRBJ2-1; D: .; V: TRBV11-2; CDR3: CASSPTRGNYNEQFF; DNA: TGTGCCAGCAGCCCTACTAGGGGGAATTACAATGAGCAGTTCTTC
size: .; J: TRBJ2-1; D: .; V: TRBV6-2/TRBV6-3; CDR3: CASRIGGYNEQFF; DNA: TGTGCCAGCAGAATCGGAGGTTACAATGAGCAGTTCTTC
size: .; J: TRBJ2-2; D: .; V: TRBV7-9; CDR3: CASSPEASNTGELFF; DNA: TGTGCCAGCAGCCCAGAGGCCAGTAACACCGGGGAGCTGTTTTTT
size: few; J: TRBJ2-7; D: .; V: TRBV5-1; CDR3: CASSPGVGMYEQYF; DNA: TGCGCCAGCAGCCCTGGGGTCGGGATGTACGAGCAGTACTTC
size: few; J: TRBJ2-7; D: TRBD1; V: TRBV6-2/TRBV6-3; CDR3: CASNQHGTAYEQYF; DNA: TGTGCCAGCAACCAGCATGGGACAGCCTACGAGCAGTACTTC
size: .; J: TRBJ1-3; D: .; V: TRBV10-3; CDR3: CAISGGSGNTIYF; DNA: TGTGCCATCAGTGGGGGATCCGGAAACACCATATATTTT
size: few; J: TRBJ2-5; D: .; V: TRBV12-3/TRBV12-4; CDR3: CASSLVGVIETQYF; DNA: TGTGCCAGCAGTTTAGTGGGGGTGATAGAGACCCAGTACTTC
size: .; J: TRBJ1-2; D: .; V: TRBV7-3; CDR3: CASSQTGRDGYTF; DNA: TGTGCCAGCAGCCAGACGGGTCGGGATGGCTACACCTTC
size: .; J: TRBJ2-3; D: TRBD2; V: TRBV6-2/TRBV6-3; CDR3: CASSYSLGLAGGPSTDTQYF; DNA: TGTGCCAGCAGTTACTCTCTTGGGCTAGCGGGAGGGCCTAGCACAGATACGCAGTATTTT
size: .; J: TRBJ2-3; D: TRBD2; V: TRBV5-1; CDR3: CASSPGTSISDTQYF; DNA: TGCGCCAGCAGCCCCGGGACTAGCATTTCAGATACGCAGTATTTT
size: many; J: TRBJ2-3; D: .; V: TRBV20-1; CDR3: CSARGPASTDTQYF; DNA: TGCAGTGCTAGAGGGCCAGCTAGCACAGATACGCAGTATTTT
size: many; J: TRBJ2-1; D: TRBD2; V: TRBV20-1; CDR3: CSLDGLVGNEQFF; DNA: TGCAGTTTAGACGGACTAGTGGGTAATGAGCAGTTCTTC
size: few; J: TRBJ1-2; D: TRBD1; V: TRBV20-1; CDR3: CSAYGQGENYGYTF; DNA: TGCAGTGCTTATGGACAGGGAGAAAACTATGGCTACACCTTC
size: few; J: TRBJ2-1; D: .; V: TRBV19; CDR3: CASSRTRRAAYNEQFF; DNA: TGTGCCAGTAGCCGGACAAGGAGGGCTGCCTACAATGAGCAGTTCTTC
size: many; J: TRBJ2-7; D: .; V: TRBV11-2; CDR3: CASSLVVRGEQYF; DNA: TGTGCCAGCAGCTTAGTTGTTAGGGGCGAGCAGTACTTC
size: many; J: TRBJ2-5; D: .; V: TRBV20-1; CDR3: CSARTSQETQYF; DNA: TGCAGTGCTAGGACTAGCCAAGAGACCCAGTACTTC
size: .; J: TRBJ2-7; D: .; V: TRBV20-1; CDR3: CSARSGRQRHEHYF; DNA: TGCAGTGCTAGATCGGGCAGACAGCGTCACGAGCATTACTTC
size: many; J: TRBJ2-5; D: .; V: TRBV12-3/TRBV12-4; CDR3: CASSPGPKHPPETQYF; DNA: TGTGCCAGCAGTCCGGGACCGAAACATCCCCCAGAGACCCAGTACTTC
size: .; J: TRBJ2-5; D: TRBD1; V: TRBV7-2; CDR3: CASSFVGQPQETQYF; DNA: TGTGCCAGCAGCTTCGTGGGACAGCCACAAGAGACCCAGTACTTC
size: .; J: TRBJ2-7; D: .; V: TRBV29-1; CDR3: CSVASDSYEQYF; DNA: TGCAGCGTGGCTAGTGATAGCTACGAGCAGTACTTC
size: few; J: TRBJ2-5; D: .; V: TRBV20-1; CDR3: CSASYPPWAETQYF; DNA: TGCAGTGCTAGTTACCCTCCTTGGGCAGAGACCCAGTACTTC
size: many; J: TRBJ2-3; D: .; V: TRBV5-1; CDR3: CASSLERNTDTQYF; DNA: TGCGCCAGCAGCTTGGAGCGGAACACAGATACGCAGTATTTT
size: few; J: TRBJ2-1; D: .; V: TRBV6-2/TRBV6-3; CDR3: CASSSTSGRMIYEQFF; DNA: TGTGCCAGCAGTTCCACTAGTGGGAGGATGATCTATGAGCAGTTCTTC
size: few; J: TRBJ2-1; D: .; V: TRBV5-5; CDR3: CASSYRDRSYNEQFF; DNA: TGTGCCAGCAGCTACAGGGATCGCTCCTACAATGAGCAGTTCTTC
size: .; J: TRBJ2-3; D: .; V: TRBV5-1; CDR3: CASSYSGAASTDTQYF; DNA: TGCGCCAGCAGCTACTCGGGAGCGGCAAGCACAGATACGCAGTATTTT
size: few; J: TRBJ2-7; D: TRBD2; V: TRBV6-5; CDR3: CASSYSTGTRDYEQYF; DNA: TGTGCCAGCAGTTACTCGACGGGGACTAGGGATTACGAGCAGTACTTC
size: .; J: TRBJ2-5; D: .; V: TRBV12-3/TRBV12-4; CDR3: CASSLPTAETQYF; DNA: TGTGCCAGCAGTTTGCCGACCGCAGAGACCCAGTACTTC
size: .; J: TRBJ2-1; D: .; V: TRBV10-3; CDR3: CAAQPQGSSYKGQFF; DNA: TGTGCCGCCCAGCCCCAGGGCAGCTCCTACAAGGGGCAGTTCTTC
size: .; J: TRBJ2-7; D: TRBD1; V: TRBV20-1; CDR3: CSANRDRGYEQYF; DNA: TGCAGTGCTAATCGGGACAGGGGCTACGAGCAGTACTTC
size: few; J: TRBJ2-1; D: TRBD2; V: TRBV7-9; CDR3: CASSFTRAGGFNEQFF; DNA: TGTGCCAGCAGCTTCACCCGAGCGGGGGGGTTCAATGAGCAGTTCTTC
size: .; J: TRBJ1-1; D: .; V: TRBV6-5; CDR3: CASSSGQGARGAFF; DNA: .
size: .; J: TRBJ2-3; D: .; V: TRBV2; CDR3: CASSADTQYF; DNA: TGTGCCAGCAGTGCAGATACGCAGTATTTT
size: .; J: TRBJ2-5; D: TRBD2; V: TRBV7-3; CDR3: CASSLRSAGSGGTQYF; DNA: TGTGCCAGCAGCTTAAGATCGGCGGGAAGCGGGGGGACCCAGTACTTC
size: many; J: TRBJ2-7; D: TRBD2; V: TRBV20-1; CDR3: CSASRDGPGGYEQYF; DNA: TGCAGTGCTAGTAGAGACGGGCCGGGGGGTTACGAGCAGTACTTC
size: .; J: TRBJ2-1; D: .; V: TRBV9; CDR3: CASSVGGLVRGSEQFF; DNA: TGTGCCAGCAGCGTAGGAGGCTTGGTCAGGGGTTCTGAGCAGTTCTTC
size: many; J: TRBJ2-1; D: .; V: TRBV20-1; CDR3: CSAQDQREFF; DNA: TGCAGTGCTCAAGACCAACGGGAGTTCTTC
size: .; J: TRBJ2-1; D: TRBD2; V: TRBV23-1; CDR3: CASSQTLAGYNEQFF; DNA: TGCGCCAGCAGTCAAACCCTAGCGGGGTACAATGAGCAGTTCTTC
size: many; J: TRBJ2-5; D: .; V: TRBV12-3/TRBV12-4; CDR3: CASKFWGETQYF; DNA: TGTGCCAGCAAGTTTTGGGGGGAGACCCAGTACTTC
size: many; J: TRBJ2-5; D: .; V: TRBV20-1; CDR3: CSARAPRGLILGETQYF; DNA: TGCAGTGCTAGAGCTCCGAGGGGACTCATCCTGGGGGAGACCCAGTACTTC
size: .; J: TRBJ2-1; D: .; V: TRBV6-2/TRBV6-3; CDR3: CASSYLPADYSYNEQFF; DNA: TGTGCCAGCAGTTACTTACCCGCTGATTACTCCTACAATGAGCAGTTCTTC
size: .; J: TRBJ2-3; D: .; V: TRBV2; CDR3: CASSSVLSDTQYF; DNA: TGTGCCAGCAGTTCGGTTCTATCAGATACGCAGTATTTT
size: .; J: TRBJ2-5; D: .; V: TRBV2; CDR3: CASERGHLYQETQYF; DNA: TGTGCCAGCGAAAGGGGACACTTGTACCAAGAGACCCAGTACTTC
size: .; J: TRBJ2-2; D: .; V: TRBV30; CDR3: CASRRANTGELFF; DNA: TGTGCCAGTCGACGGGCGAACACCGGGGAGCTGTTTTTT
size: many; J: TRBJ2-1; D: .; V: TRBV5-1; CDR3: CASSLAAGDEQFF; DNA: TGCGCCAGCAGCTTGGCCGCAGGGGATGAGCAGTTCTTC
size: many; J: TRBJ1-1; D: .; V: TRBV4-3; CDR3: CASSHGPNTEAFF; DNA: TGCGCCAGCAGCCACGGACCGAACACTGAAGCTTTCTTT
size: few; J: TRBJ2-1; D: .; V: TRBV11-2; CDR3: CASSPGLPFSSYNEQFF; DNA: TGTGCCAGCAGCCCCGGTCTGCCGTTCAGCTCCTACAATGAGCAGTTCTTC
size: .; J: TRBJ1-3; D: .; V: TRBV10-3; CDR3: CAISESSGHLGNTIYF; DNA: TGTGCCATCAGTGAGTCCTCGGGGCACCTTGGAAACACCATATATTTT
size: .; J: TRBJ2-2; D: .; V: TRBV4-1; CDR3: CASSQPRANTGELFF; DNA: TGCGCCAGCAGCCAACCTAGGGCGAACACCGGGGAGCTGTTTTTT
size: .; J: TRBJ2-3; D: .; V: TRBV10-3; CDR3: CAASRENTDTQYF; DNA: TGTGCCGCCAGCAGGGAAAACACAGATACGCAGTATTTT
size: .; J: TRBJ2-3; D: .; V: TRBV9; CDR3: CASSGHTGADTQYF; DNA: TGTGCCAGCAGCGGCCATACGGGGGCAGATACGCAGTATTTT
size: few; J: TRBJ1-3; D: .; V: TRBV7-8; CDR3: CASSLIGRSSGNTIYF; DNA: TGTGCCAGCAGCCTTATAGGACGGAGCTCTGGAAACACCATATATTTT
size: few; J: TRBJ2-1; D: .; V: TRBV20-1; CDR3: CSGRRPASSYNEQFF; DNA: TGCAGTGGCAGAAGGCCAGCGAGCTCCTACAATGAGCAGTTCTTC
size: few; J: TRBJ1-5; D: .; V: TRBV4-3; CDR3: CASSQDLRGQPQHF; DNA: TGCGCCAGCAGCCAAGATCTGCGGGGTCAGCCCCAGCATTTT
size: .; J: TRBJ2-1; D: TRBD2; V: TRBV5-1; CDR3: CASSLDGLADNEQFF; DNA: TGCGCCAGCAGCCTGGATGGACTAGCGGACAATGAGCAGTTCTTC
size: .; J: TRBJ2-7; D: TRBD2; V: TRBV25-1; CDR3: CASSGKRESYEQYF; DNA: TGTGCCAGCAGTGGAAAGCGGGAGTCCTATGAGCAGTACTTC
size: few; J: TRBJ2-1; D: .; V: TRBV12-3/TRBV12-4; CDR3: CASSLMRGEQFF; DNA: TGTGCCAGCAGTTTAATGAGGGGGGAGCAGTTCTTC
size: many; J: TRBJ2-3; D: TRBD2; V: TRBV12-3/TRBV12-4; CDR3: CASSLVAGGRVDTQYF; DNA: TGTGCCAGCAGTTTAGTAGCGGGAGGAAGGGTAGATACGCAGTATTTT
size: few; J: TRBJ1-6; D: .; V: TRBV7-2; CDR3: CASSTQGPANSPLHF; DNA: TGTGCCAGCAGCACCCAGGGCCCAGCGAATTCACCCCTCCACTTT
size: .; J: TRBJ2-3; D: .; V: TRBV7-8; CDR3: CASSFWDSSTDTQYF; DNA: TGTGCCAGCAGCTTTTGGGACTCCTCCACAGATACGCAGTATTTT